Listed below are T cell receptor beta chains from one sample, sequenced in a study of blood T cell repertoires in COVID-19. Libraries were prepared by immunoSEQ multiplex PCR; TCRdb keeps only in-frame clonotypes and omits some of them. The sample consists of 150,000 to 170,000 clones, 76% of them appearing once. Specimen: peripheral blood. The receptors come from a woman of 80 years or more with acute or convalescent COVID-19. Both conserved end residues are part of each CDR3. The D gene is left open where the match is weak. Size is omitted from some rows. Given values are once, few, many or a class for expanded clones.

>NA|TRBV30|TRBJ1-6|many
CAWSVKDSWNSPLHF
TGTGCCTGGAGTGTAAAGGACAGTTGGAATTCACCCCTCCACTTT
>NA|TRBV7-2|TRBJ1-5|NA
CASSSRQSRQPQHF
TGTGCCAGCAGCTCGCGACAGAGCCGGCAGCCCCAGCATTTT
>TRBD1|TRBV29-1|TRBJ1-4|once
CSVSGQHNEKLFF
TGCAGCGTTTCGGGACAGCATAATGAAAAACTGTTTTTT
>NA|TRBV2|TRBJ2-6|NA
CASSETGFSGANVLTF
TGTGCCAGCAGTGAGACGGGTTTCTCTGGGGCCAACGTCCTGACTTTC
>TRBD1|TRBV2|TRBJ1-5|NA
CASSPGTAYQPQHF
TGTGCCAGCAGCCCCGGGACAGCTTATCAGCCCCAGCATTTT
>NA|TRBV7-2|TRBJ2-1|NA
CASSLDYPSYNEQFF
TGTGCCAGCAGCTTGGACTACCCCTCCTACAATGAGCAGTTCTTC
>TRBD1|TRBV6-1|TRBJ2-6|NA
CASREEPGQGGSGANVLTF
TGTGCCAGCAGGGAAGAACCGGGACAGGGAGGCTCTGGGGCCAACGTCCTGACTTTC
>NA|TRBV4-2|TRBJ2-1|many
CASSQDNGGRLGQFF
TGTGCCAGCAGCCAAGATAACGGAGGCCGGCTAGGGCAGTTCTTC
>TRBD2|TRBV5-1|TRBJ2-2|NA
CASSSSGSTHTGELFF
TGCGCCAGCAGCTCTAGCGGGTCAACCCACACCGGGGAGCTGTTTTTT
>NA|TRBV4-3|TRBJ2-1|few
CASSQSDGNNEQFF
TGCGCCAGCAGCCAATCGGACGGGAACAATGAGCAGTTCTTC
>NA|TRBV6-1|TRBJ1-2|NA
CASSEAENYGYTF
TGTGCCAGCAGTGAAGCGGAGAACTATGGCTACACCTTC
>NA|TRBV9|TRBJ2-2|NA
CASSVGGYNTGELFF
TGTGCCAGCAGCGTAGGAGGGTACAACACCGGGGAGCTGTTTTTT
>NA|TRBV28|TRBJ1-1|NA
CASSLYRAQNTEAFF
TGTGCCAGCAGTTTATACCGTGCGCAGAACACTGAAGCTTTCTTT
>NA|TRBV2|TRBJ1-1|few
CASNARDTEAFF
TGTGCCAGCAACGCGAGAGACACTGAAGCTTTCTTT
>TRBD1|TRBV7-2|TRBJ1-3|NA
CASSARQGTGNTIYF
TGTGCCAGCAGCGCTCGACAGGGGACGGGAAACACCATATATTTT
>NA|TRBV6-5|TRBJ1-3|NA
CASSSVGNTIYF
TGTGCCAGCAGCAGCGTTGGAAACACCATATATTTT
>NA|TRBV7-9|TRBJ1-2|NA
CASSLASTANYGYTF
TGTGCCAGCAGCTTAGCGTCGACAGCTAACTATGGCTACACCTTC
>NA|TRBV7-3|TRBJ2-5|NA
CASSQTRGETQYF
TGTGCCAGCAGCCAAACACGGGGAGAGACCCAGTACTTC
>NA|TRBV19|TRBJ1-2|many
CASSRGGATYGYTF
TGTGCCAGTAGTCGGGGAGGGGCCACCTATGGCTACACCTTC
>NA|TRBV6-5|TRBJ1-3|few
CASSRDQGRGNTIYF
TGTGCCAGCAGTCGCGACCAGGGGAGAGGAAACACCATATATTTT
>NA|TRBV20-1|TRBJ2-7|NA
CSAPRTYEQYF
TGCAGTGCCCCCAGAACCTACGAGCAGTACTTC
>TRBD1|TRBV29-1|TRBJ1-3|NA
CSVAGGSGNTIYF
TGCAGCGTTGCAGGGGGCTCTGGAAACACCATATATTTT
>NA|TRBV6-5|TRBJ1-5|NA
CASLDVQGSNQPQHF
TGTGCCAGCCTTGATGTACAGGGTAGCAATCAGCCCCAGCATTTT
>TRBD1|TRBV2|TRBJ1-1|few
CASSRDRGSNTMNTEAFF
TGTGCCAGCAGTCGGGACAGGGGGTCCAACACGATGAACACTGAAGCTTTCTTT
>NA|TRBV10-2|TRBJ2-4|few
CASSGRDRLLAKNIQYF
TGCGCCAGCAGTGGCCGCGACAGGTTACTAGCCAAAAACATTCAGTACTTC
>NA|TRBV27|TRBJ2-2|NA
CASTTTGRSNTGELFF
TGTGCCAGCACCACCACAGGCAGGAGCAACACCGGGGAGCTGTTTTTT
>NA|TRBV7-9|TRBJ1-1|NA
CASSLSTGFTEAFF
TGTGCCAGCAGCTTATCGACGGGGTTCACTGAAGCTTTCTTT
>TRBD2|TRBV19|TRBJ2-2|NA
CASRPSGSLGELFF
TGTGCCAGTAGGCCTAGCGGGAGTCTCGGGGAGCTGTTTTTT
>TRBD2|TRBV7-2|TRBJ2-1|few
CASSSTSGREEQFF
TGTGCCAGCAGCTCAACTAGCGGGAGGGAAGAGCAGTTCTTC
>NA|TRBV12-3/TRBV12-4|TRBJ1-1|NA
CASSLNTNTEAFF
TGTGCCAGCAGCCTAAATACGAACACTGAAGCTTTCTTT
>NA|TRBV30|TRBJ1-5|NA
CAWSRDSNQPQHF
TGTGCCTGGAGTCGAGATAGCAATCAGCCCCAGCATTTT
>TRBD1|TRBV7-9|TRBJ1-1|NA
CASSRRQGTNTEAFF
TGTGCCAGCAGCCGGCGACAGGGGACGAACACTGAAGCTTTCTTT
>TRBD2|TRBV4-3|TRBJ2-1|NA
CASSQGAGEYNEQFF
TGCGCCAGCAGCCAAGGTGCGGGGGAGTACAATGAGCAGTTCTTC
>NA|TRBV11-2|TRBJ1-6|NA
CASTGKGTYNSPLHF
TGTGCCAGCACCGGAAAGGGGACCTATAATTCACCCCTCCACTTT
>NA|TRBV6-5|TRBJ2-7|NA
CAASKGQGYEQYF
TGTGCCGCCAGCAAAGGTCAGGGGTACGAGCAGTACTTC
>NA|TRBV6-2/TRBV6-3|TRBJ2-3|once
CASSYPGDQWGTQYF
TGTGCCAGCAGTTACCCGGGAGACCAGTGGGGTACGCAGTATTTT
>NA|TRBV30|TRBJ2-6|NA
CAWSTRSSGANVLTF
TGTGCCTGGAGTACCCGGAGCTCTGGGGCCAACGTCCTGACTTTC
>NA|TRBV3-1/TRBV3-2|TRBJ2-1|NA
CASSQRAGGDEQFF
TGTGCCAGCAGCCAACGGGCCGGGGGAGATGAGCAGTTCTTC
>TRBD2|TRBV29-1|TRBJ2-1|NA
CSVVLGLAGGDEQFF
TGCAGCGTCGTGCTTGGACTAGCGGGAGGCGATGAGCAGTTCTTC
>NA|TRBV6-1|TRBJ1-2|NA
CASSDLWQGYGYTF
TGTGCCAGCAGTGACCTGTGGCAGGGCTATGGCTACACCTTC
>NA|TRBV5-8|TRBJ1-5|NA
CASRESRRSNQPQHF
TGTGCCAGCAGGGAGTCTCGGCGTAGCAATCAGCCCCAGCATTTT
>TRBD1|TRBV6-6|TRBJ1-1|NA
CASRRKQGQGLSEAFF
TGTGCCAGCAGAAGAAAACAGGGGCAAGGTCTTTCTGAAGCTTTCTTT
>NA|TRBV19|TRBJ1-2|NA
CASSIVRTATSHYGYTF
TGTGCCAGTAGTATCGTAAGGACAGCCACCTCTCACTATGGCTACACCTTC
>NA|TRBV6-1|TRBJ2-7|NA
CASSEQSFGLEQYF
TGTGCCAGCAGTGAACAGTCGTTTGGTCTCGAGCAGTACTTC
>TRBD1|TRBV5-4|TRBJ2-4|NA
CASSLPTGDIQYF
TGTGCCAGCAGCTTACCTACAGGGGACATTCAGTACTTC
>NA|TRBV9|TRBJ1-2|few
CASSVFPSGRDYGYTF
TGTGCCAGCAGCGTATTCCCATCAGGCAGGGACTATGGCTACACCTTC
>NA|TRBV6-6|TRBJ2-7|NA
CASSYDAGVGYEQYF
TGTGCCAGCAGTTACGATGCAGGGGTCGGATACGAGCAGTACTTC
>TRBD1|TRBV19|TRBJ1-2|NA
CASSIADREGNGYTF
TGTGCCAGTAGTATAGCGGACAGGGAAGGTAATGGCTACACCTTC
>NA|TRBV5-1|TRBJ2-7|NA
CASSLRQSYEQYF
TGCGCCAGCAGCTTGCGACAGTCCTACGAGCAGTACTTC
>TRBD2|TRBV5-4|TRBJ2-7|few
CASTLQHGGSPEQYF
TGTGCCAGCACCCTCCAACACGGCGGGAGTCCCGAGCAGTACTTC
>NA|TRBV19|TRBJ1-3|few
CASKSQGTSGNTIYF
TGTGCCAGCAAATCCCAGGGTACCTCTGGAAACACCATATATTTT
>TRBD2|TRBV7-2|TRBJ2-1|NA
CASSLGLAGYNEQFF
TGTGCCAGCAGCTTAGGACTAGCGGGGTACAATGAGCAGTTCTTC
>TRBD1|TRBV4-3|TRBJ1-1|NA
CASSRGRDRGTEAFF
TGCGCCAGCAGCCGCGGACGGGACAGGGGCACTGAAGCTTTCTTT
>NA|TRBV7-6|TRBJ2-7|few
CASSARGGSSYEQYF
TGTGCCAGCAGCGCCCGTGGGGGGAGTTCCTACGAGCAGTACTTC